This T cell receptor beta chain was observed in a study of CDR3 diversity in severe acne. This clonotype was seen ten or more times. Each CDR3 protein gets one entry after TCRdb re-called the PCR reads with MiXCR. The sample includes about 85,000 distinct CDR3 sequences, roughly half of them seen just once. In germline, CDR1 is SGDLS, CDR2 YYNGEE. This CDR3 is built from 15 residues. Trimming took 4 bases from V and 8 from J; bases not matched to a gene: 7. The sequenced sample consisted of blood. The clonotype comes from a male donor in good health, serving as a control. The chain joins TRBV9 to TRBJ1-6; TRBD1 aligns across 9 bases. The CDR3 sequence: CASSSSGQGYSPLHF. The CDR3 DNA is TGTGCCAGCAGCTCCTCGGGACAGGGCTATTCACCCCTCCACTTT.